This entry concerns a single T cell receptor beta chain. As TCR cDNA was made by 5'RACE template switching, a universal primer site and UMIs were added. Each CDR3 protein is one row after TCRdb ran MiXCR on the 5' RACE reads. The table has just under 600,000 distinct CDR3 sequences, less than 15% seen once; the top ten hold roughly 13%. The CDR3 sequence is 15 residues long. Germline trimming cut 1 base from V and 9 bases from J; bases unmatched to any gene: 5. Germline-derived CDR1 and CDR2 are DFQATT and SNEGSKA (reference sequence). The data were taken from a study of T cells after yellow fever vaccination. Study as a whole: Fractions containing few cells were prepared with SMART-Seq v4 Ultra Low Input.

This material consisted of PBMCs, taken on the day of the yellow fever booster vaccination. This TCR derives from a man aged 25 to 40 who received the YFV17D yellow fever vaccine. The chain has TRBV20-1 and TRBJ2-4, with 14 bases matching TRBD2. The CDR3 loop is CSARGGLAGGGIQYF. The CDR3 DNA sequence: TGCAGTGCTAGAGGTGGACTAGCGGGAGGAGGCATTCAGTACTTC.